The entry that follows covers one T cell receptor beta chain sequence. Antigen unknown. The data were obtained in a study of shared clonotypes between healthy human individuals. Overall study results and limits: Generation probability values for non-shared clonotypes were lower than those for clonotypes shared by all four donors.

Germline V CDR1 and CDR2: SGHTA, FQGNSA. Trimming cost V 8 bases and J 2 bases, with 16 bases left between them. The CDR3 loop spans 15 amino acids. Using immunoSEQ multiplex PCR, the repertoire was profiled, and TCRdb retains in-frame clones only, with some absent. The sample lists 1.6 million or so clones, around 97% occurring once. This chain uses TRBV7-2 with TRBJ2-1; tentative D call: TRBD2 (5 bases). This sequence originates from a man between 25 and 39 years old in good health. The source material was naive CD4+ T cells sorted from blood. As for subset: CD45RA+ positively selected. The CDR3 spells CASRLPGIPYNEQFF. DNA of the CDR3: TGTGCCAGCCGCCTCCCGGGAATACCCTACAATGAGCAGTTCTTC.